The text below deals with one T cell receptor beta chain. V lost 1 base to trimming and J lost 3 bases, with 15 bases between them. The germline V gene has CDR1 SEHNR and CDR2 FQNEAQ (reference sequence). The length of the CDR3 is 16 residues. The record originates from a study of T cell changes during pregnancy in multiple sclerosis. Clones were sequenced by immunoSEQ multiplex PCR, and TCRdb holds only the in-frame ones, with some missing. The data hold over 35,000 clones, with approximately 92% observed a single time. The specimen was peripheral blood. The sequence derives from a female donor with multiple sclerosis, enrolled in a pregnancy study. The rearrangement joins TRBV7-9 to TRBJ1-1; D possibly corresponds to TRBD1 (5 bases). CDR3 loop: CASSLDPPGWDTEAFF. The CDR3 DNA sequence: TGTGCCAGCAGCTTAGACCCCCCAGGGTGGGACACTGAAGCTTTCTTT.